This is a list of T cell receptor beta chains from one sample in a study of CXCR3-negative and CXCR3-positive naive CD8 T cells. Reprocessing the 5' RACE reads, TCRdb reports a single entry for every CDR3 protein and omits DNA. This sample's clone table lists over 95,000 distinct CDR3 sequences. Sequencing was carried out using naive CXCR3+ CD8+ T cells from blood. These receptors were collected from a human donor in good health. Some clones in this sample may be carry-over from other donors' samples. CDR3s include the opening cysteine and the closing phenylalanine or tryptophan.

V gene	J gene	CDR3 length	CDR3 protein
TRBV7-9	TRBJ2-1	16	CASSPDSPGLYNEQFF
TRBV27	TRBJ2-7	14	CASSPEVGSYEQYF
TRBV5-1	TRBJ2-4	15	CASNSGERGGDIQYF
TRBV16	TRBJ2-7	15	CASSRPGSPDYEQYF
TRBV28	TRBJ2-3	16	CASSTAASGHTDTQYF
TRBV28	TRBJ1-4	13	CASWKGTNEKLFF
TRBV9	TRBJ2-5	15	CASTKGLAGLETQYF
TRBV3-1	TRBJ2-3	18	CASSQDVAGISSTDTQYF
TRBV15	TRBJ1-2	16	CATSRDVGTGGYGYTF
TRBV27	TRBJ1-2	16	CASSLSAGDYNYGYTF
TRBV4-1	TRBJ2-2	18	CASSQGPSSGSLVGELFF
TRBV27	TRBJ2-1	13	CASGLGGYNEQFF
TRBV28	TRBJ1-4	14	CASSRRLENEKLFF
TRBV6-2/TRBV6-3	TRBJ2-1	14	CASSYGSSYNEQFF
TRBV7-3	TRBJ2-2	13	CASSLGSAGELFF